Listed below are T cell receptor beta chains from one sample, sequenced in a study of CD4 T cells in relation to SARS-CoV-2 and coronaviruses. Here immunoSEQ multiplex PCR was the method, and the copy in TCRdb shows in-frame clones only, minus some. The repertoire consists of tens of thousands of clones, with 75% to 90% occurring once and the leading ten covering more than 1.1%. Sequenced input: memory CD4+ T cells from PBMCs. These receptor sequences come from a human donor in good health. Each CDR3 is given with its conserved first and last residue. A D gene is named only where the DNA matches it firmly. Clone sizes are given selectively: once, few, many, or a class where the clone is expanded.

>TRBD1|TRBV28|TRBJ1-5|.|15
TGTGCCAGCAGTAGCCCGGGACAGAGAAATCAGCCCCAGCATTTT
CASSSPGQRNQPQHF
>.|TRBV21-1|TRBJ1-2|once|16
TGTGCCAGCAGCACCGCGATTGAGGACAGGGGTTATGGCTACACCTTC
CASSTAIEDRGYGYTF
>TRBD2|TRBV10-2|TRBJ2-7|.|15
TGCGCCAGCAGTGAGCCGGGGACTAGCGGGTACGAGCAGTACTTC
CASSEPGTSGYEQYF
>TRBD2|TRBV19|TRBJ2-3|.|17
TGTGCCAGTAGTATAGTTCCAGCGGGAGTTAGCACAGATACGCAGTATTTT
CASSIVPAGVSTDTQYF
>.|TRBV19|TRBJ1-1|few|15
TGTGCCAGTAGTATTACCCCGCAGGGTAACACTGAAGCTTTCTTT
CASSITPQGNTEAFF
>.|TRBV28|TRBJ1-1|.|11
TGTGCCAGCAGTTTGTCTACTGAAGCTTTCTTT
CASSLSTEAFF
>TRBD2|TRBV14|TRBJ2-3|.|14
TGTGCCAGCAGCCCGGGGGGATTTACAGATACGCAGTATTTT
CASSPGGFTDTQYF
>.|TRBV25-1|TRBJ2-5|once|13
TGTGCCAGCAGTTCGACAGGGAGGAACACCCAGTACTTC
CASSSTGRNTQYF
>.|TRBV28|TRBJ1-6|.|15
TGTGCCAGCAGGACGACAGCGTCAGGAGATTCACCCCTCCACTTT
CASRTTASGDSPLHF
>.|TRBV7-2|TRBJ2-3|once|13
TGTGCCAGCAGCCCTTTTCCCACAGATACGCAGTATTTT
CASSPFPTDTQYF